This TCR beta chain appears in the sequencing data of a study of T-cell memory formation after mild COVID-19. In the study overall: TCR clusters largely stayed donor specific. Study outcomes and limitations: SARS-CoV-2 specificity of second-wave clones peaking day 37 was unconfirmed. Cross-reactive memory appears to have joined, as suggested by some responding clones showing up in pre-infection memory.

TCRdb independently ran MiXCR on the 5' RACE reads; one entry per CDR3 protein. The sample contains about 390,000 distinct CDR3 sequences, approximately 15% of which appear only once. Worth noting for this clonotype: Its antigen is as yet unknown.

Sequencing was carried out using PBMCs or a T cell subset sorted from them (not recorded which). This receptor was taken from a man between 18 and 35 years old who had mild COVID-19 (a few samples of this study predate the infection). Cell type and time point are not known.

The chain's CDR3 is CASSLEEGRETQYF. The DNA of the CDR3 is TGTGCCAGCAGCTTAGAAGAAGGGAGAGAGACCCAGTACTTC. The chain joins TRBV7-6 to TRBJ2-5; a weak D match, TRBD2 (5 bases). The ends were cut back, 1 base at V and 4 bases at J, with 10 bases in the middle. This CDR3 has 14 residues. From germline, CDR1 is SGHVS and CDR2 FNYEAQ.